This TCR beta chain was captured by sequencing in a study of blood T cells in healthy people across ages. The authors extracted at least 6 micrograms of total RNA per sample. To note about this clonotype: Antigen specificity is unknown.

Primers used in a second PCR of about 6 to 11 cycles were a sample-barcoded 5' primer and a J-beta primer mix. Each cDNA molecule carried a tag from a template-switch adaptor that contained 12 random nucleotides. One entry per CDR3 protein results from TCRdb running MiXCR on the 5' RACE reads. The table lists 600,000 or so distinct CDR3 sequences, approximately 30% of them singletons. Whole-study findings and limits: The study found TCR beta diversity correlated strongly with naive T cell percentage.

Trimming removed 4 bases at V and 1 base at J, with 4 bases between. The germline V gene has CDR1 GTSNPN and CDR2 SVGIG (reference sequence). The CDR3 length is 12 residues. The chain joins TRBV30 to TRBJ2-2; D ambiguous. Sequenced sample: blood. The clonotype comes from a woman aged 80 or over in good health. CDR3 sequence reads: CAWTENTGELFF. The DNA of the CDR3 is TGTGCCTGGACGGAGAACACCGGGGAGCTGTTTTTT.